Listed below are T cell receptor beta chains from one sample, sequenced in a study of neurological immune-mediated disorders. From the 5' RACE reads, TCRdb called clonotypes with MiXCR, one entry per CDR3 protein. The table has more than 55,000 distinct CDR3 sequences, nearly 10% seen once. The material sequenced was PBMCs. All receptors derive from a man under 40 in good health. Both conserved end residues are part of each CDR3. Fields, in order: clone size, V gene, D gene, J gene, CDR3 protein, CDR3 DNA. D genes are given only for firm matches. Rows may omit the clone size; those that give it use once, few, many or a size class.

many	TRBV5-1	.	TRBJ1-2	CASSFGGLANYGYTF	TGCGCCAGCAGCTTTGGCGGGTTAGCTAACTATGGCTACACCTTC
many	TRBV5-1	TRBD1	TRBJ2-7	CASSFGQGSYEQYF	TGCGCCAGCAGCTTCGGACAGGGCTCCTACGAGCAGTACTTC
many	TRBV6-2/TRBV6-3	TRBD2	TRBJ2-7	CASSSHLTSGSYEQYF	TGTGCCAGCAGTTCCCATCTGACTAGCGGTTCCTACGAGCAGTACTTC
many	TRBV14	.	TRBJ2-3	CASSQRTGVSLTDTQYF	TGTGCCAGCAGCCAAAGAACGGGGGTCAGCCTCACAGATACGCAGTATTTT
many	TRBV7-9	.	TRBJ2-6	CASTRAGTGANVLTF	TGTGCCAGCACCCGGGCGGGTACTGGGGCCAACGTCCTGACTTTC
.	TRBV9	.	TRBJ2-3	CARSVDALVSGSFTDTQYF	TGTGCCAGAAGCGTAGACGCCTTGGTAAGCGGGTCCTTCACAGATACGCAGTATTTT
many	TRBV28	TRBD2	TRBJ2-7	CASSLPSGSPYEQYF	TGTGCCAGCAGTTTACCCAGCGGGAGTCCTTACGAGCAGTACTTC
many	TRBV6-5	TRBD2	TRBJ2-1	CASTRSGSLNEQFF	TGTGCCAGCACCCGAAGCGGGAGCCTTAATGAGCAGTTCTTC
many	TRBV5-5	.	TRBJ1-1	CASSSDWNTEAFF	TGTGCCAGCAGTTCCGACTGGAACACTGAAGCTTTCTTT
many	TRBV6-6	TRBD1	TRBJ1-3	CASSYSTGGGNTIYF	TGTGCCAGCAGTTACTCCACAGGGGGTGGAAACACCATATATTTT
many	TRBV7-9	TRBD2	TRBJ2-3	CASSFGTSLTDTQYF	TGTGCCAGCAGCTTCGGGACTAGCCTCACAGATACGCAGTATTTT
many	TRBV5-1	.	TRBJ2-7	CASSSLVGARGEQYF	TGCGCCAGCAGCTCCCTGGTCGGGGCGCGTGGCGAGCAGTACTTC
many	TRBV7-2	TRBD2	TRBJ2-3	CASRSLAVSTDTQYF	TGTGCCAGCAGGAGCCTAGCGGTTAGCACAGATACGCAGTATTTT
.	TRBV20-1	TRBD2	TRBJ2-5	CSATSGRGQETQYF	TGCAGTGCTACTAGCGGGAGGGGCCAAGAGACCCAGTACTTC
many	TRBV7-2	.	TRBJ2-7	CASAGANNYEQYF	TGTGCCAGCGCAGGGGCTAACAACTACGAGCAGTACTTC
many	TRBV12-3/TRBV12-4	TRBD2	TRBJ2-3	CASSFSRTSEHTDTQYF	TGTGCCAGCAGTTTTAGTCGGACTAGCGAACACACAGATACGCAGTATTTT
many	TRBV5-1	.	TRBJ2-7	CASSLVGLALDEQYF	TGCGCCAGCAGCTTGGTTGGGCTAGCGCTCGACGAGCAGTACTTC
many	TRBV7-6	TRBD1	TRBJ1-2	CASSRDREDYGYTF	TGTGCCAGCAGCCGAGACAGGGAAGACTATGGCTACACCTTC
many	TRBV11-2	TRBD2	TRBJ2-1	CASSILAGGYNEQFF	TGTGCCAGCAGCATACTAGCGGGAGGGTACAATGAGCAGTTCTTC
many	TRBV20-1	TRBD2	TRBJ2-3	CSAHALLAGASDTQYF	TGCAGTGCTCACGCCTTACTAGCGGGGGCCTCGGATACGCAGTATTTT
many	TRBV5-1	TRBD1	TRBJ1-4	CASSETGVSNEKLFF	TGCGCCAGCAGCGAAACAGGGGTTTCTAATGAAAAACTGTTTTTT
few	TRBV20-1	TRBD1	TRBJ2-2	CSAPGQGAGELFF	TGCAGTGCTCCGGGACAGGGGGCCGGGGAGCTGTTTTTT
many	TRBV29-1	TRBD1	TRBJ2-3	CSTRTGGRVDTQYF	TGCAGCACTCGGACAGGGGGCAGGGTAGATACGCAGTATTTT
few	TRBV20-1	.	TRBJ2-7	CSAARDKIYEQYF	TGCAGTGCTGCCCGGGACAAGATCTACGAGCAGTACTTC
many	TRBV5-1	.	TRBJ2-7	CASSLGQVIGYEQYF	TGCGCCAGCAGCTTGGGACAGGTCATAGGCTACGAGCAGTACTTC
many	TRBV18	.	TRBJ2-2	CASSQLQTNTGELFF	TGTGCCAGCTCCCAACTACAAACTAACACCGGGGAGCTGTTTTTT
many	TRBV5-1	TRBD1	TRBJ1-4	CASSQTGQHNEKLFF	TGCGCCAGCAGCCAAACGGGACAGCACAATGAAAAACTGTTTTTT
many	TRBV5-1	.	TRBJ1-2	CASSSAGYYGYTF	TGCGCCAGCAGTTCCGCCGGGTACTATGGCTACACCTTC
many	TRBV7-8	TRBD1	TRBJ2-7	CASSARQGTYEQYF	TGTGCCAGCAGCGCTAGACAGGGAACCTACGAGCAGTACTTC
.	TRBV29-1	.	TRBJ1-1	CSAKKMDTEAFF	TGCAGCGCTAAAAAAATGGACACTGAAGCTTTCTTT
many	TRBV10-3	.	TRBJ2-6	CATGKSGTATSGANVLTF	TGTGCCACCGGAAAAAGCGGGACAGCCACCTCTGGGGCCAACGTCCTGACTTTC
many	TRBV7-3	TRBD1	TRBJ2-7	CASRYPGTGSYEQYF	TGTGCCAGCAGGTATCCCGGGACAGGGTCCTACGAGCAGTACTTC
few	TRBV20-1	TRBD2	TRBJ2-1	CSAIRGLAVSVSYNEQFF	TGCAGTGCTATCCGAGGACTAGCGGTTTCCGTCTCCTACAATGAGCAGTTCTTC
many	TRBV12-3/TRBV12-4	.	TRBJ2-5	CASSLGQAQETQYF	TGTGCCAGCAGTTTAGGGCAAGCACAAGAGACCCAGTACTTC
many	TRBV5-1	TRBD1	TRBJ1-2	CASSTGQGSDYGYTF	TGCGCCAGCAGCACCGGACAGGGGTCGGACTATGGCTACACCTTC
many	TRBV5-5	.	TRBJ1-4	CASSLDRANEKLFF	TGTGCCAGCAGCTTGGACCGGGCGAATGAAAAACTGTTTTTT
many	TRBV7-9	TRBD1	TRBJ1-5	CASSLETGGPNQPQHF	TGTGCCAGCAGCTTAGAAACAGGGGGCCCCAATCAGCCCCAGCATTTT
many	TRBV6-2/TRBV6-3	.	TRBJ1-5	CASSPQGGRNQPQHF	TGTGCCAGCAGCCCCCAGGGAGGGCGGAATCAGCCCCAGCATTTT